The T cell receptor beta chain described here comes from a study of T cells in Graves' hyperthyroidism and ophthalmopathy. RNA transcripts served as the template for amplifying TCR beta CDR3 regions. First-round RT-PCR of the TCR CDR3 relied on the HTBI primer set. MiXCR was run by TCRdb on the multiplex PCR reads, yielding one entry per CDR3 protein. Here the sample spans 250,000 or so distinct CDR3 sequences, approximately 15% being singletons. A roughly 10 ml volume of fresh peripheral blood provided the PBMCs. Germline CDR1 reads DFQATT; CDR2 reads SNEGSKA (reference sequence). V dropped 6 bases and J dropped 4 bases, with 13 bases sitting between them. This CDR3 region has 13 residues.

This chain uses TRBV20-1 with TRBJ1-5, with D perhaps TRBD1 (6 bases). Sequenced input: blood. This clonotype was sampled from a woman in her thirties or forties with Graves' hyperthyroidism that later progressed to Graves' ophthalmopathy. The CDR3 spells CSANRGPNQPQHF. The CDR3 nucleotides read TGCAGTGCGAACCGGGGGCCGAATCAGCCCCAGCATTTT.